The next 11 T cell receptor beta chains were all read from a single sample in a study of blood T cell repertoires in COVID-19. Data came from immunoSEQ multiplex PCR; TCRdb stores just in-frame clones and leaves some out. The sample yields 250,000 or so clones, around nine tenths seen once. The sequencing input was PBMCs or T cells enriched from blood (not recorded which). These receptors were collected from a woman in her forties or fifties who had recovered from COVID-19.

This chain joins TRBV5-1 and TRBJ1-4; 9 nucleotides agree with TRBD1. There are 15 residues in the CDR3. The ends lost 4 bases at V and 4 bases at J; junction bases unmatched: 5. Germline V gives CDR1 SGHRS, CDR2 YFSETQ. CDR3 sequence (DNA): TGCGCCAGCAGCCCCGGGACAGGGAGTAATGAAAAACTGTTTTTT. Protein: CASSPGTGSNEKLFF.

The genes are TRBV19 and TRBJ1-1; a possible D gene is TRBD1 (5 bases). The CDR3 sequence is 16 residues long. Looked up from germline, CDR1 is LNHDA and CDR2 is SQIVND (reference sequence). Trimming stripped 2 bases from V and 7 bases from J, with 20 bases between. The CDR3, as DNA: TGTGCCAGTAGTATAACGGGGGGGAGGGTAGGAGGTGAAGCTTTCTTT. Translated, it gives CASSITGGRVGGEAFF.

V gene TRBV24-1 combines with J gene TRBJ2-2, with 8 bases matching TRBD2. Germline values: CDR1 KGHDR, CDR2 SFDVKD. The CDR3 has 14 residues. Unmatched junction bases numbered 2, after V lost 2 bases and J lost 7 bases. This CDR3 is CATSDSGRGGELFF. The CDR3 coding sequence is TGTGCCACCAGTGATTCCGGGAGGGGCGGGGAGCTGTTTTTT.

CDR3 sequence reads: CASSKLLTGNTEAFF. The CDR3 DNA reads as TGTGCCAGCAGCAAACTCCTGACAGGGAACACTGAAGCTTTCTTT. V and J are TRBV11-2 and TRBJ1-1; D possibly corresponds to TRBD1 (6 bases). The CDR3 covers 15 residues. Germline CDR1 and CDR2: SGHAT and FQNNGV. V shed 5 bases and J shed 1 base, with 14 bases lying between them.

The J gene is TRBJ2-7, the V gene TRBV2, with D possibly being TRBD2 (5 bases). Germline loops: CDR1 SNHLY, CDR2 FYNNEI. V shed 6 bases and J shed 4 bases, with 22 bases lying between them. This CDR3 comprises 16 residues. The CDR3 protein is CASRGARMTNLYEQYF. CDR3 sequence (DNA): TGTGCCAGCAGGGGAGCACGAATGACCAACCTATACGAGCAGTACTTC. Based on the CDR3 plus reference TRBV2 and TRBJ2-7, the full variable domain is EPEVTQTPSHQVTQMGQEVILRCVPISNHLYFYWYRQILGQKVEFLVSFYNNEISEKSEIFDDQFSVERPDGSNFTLKIRSTKLEDSAMYFCASRGARMTNLYEQYFGPGTRLTVT.

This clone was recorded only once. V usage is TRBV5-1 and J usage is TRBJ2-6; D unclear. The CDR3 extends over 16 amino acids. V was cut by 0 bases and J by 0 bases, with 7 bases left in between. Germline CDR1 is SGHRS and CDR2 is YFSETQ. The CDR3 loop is CASSLGSRSGANVLTF. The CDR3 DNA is TGCGCCAGCAGCTTGGGGTCGCGCTCTGGGGCCAACGTCCTGACTTTC.

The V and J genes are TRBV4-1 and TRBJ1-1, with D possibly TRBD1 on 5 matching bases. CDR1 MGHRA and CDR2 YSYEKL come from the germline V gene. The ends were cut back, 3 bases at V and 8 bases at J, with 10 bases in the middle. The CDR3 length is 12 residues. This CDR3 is CASSHWGGEAFF. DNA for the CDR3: TGCGCCAGCAGCCACTGGGGGGGGGAAGCTTTCTTT.

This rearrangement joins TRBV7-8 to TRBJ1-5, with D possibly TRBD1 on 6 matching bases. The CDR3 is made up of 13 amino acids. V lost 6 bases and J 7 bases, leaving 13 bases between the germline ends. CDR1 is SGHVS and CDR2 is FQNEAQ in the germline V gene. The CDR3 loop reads CASRSTGNQPQHF. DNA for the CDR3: TGTGCCAGCAGATCCACAGGGAACCAGCCCCAGCATTTT.

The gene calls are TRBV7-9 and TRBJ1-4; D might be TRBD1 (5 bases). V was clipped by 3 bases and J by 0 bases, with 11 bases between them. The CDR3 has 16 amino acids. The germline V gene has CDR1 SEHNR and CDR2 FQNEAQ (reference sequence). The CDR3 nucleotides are TGTGCCAGCAGCTTGCCCGGGGGTGCAACTAATGAAAAACTGTTTTTT. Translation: CASSLPGGATNEKLFF.

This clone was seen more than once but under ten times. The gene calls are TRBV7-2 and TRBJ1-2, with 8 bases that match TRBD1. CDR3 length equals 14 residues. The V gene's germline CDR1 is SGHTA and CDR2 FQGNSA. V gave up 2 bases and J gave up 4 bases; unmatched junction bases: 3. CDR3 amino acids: CASSLLDRAYGYTF. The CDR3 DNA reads TGTGCCAGCAGCTTATTGGACAGGGCCTATGGCTACACCTTC.

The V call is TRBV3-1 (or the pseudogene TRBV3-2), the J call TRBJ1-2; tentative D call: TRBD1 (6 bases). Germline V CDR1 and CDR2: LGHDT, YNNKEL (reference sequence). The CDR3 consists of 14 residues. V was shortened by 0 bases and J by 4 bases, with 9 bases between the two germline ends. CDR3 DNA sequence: TGTGCCAGCAGCCAAGATTTGACAGGCTATGGCTACACCTTC. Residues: CASSQDLTGYGYTF.